This T cell receptor (beta chain) comes out of a study of shared clonotypes between healthy human individuals. This CDR3 has 14 residues. Per the germline V gene, CDR1 is SNHLY and CDR2 is FYNNEI. V lost 7 bases to trimming and J lost 3 bases, with 13 bases between them. Profiling relied on immunoSEQ multiplex PCR, and the TCRdb table lists in-frame clones only, not all of them. This sample carries fewer than 150,000 clones, around two thirds of them seen once, and the ten largest clones take 20% to 25%. This clonotype was obtained from a woman in her thirties in good health. The chain links TRBV2 to TRBJ1-5, with a tentative D call TRBD1 (6 bases). Sequenced input: memory CD8+ T cells sorted from blood. The subset denotes: CD45RO+ cells pooled with CCR7-negative TemRA cells. The CDR3 region is CASTLGHNNQPQHF. The CDR3, as DNA: TGTGCCAGCACTTTGGGACACAACAATCAGCCCCAGCATTTT.